The rows below give T cell receptor beta chains drawn from one sample of a study of shared clonotypes between healthy human individuals. TCRdb's table, derived via immunoSEQ multiplex PCR, lists solely in-frame clones and lacks some. This sample yields 700,000 to 950,000 clones, of which 96% are seen a single time; less than 0.3% belongs to the top ten. Material: naive CD8+ T cells sorted from blood. These receptor sequences come from a man under 40 in good health. The CDR3 runs from the conserved cysteine through the conserved F or W.

>TRBJ2-7|TRBV11-2
CASSLDRWARGEQYF
>TRBJ2-7|TRBV7-2
CASSLETFGEQYF
>TRBJ2-1|TRBV4-1
CASNAQGASGYNEQFF
>TRBJ2-7|TRBV9
CASSVALSAYEQYF
>TRBJ2-1|TRBV29-1
CSVEGEDGTGRLMYNEQFF
>TRBJ2-7|TRBV28
CASSSPNEQYF
>TRBJ2-2|TRBV4-1
CASSHVTGTGELFF
>TRBJ2-3|TRBV6-5
CASSYIAGEVTDTQYF
>TRBJ2-5|TRBV27
CASSPFSGQETQYF
>TRBJ1-1|TRBV5-6
CASSSQGPEAFF
>TRBJ2-7|TRBV5-5
CASSLGFPGSYEQYF
>TRBJ1-1|TRBV27
CASSFSYRQAEAFF
>TRBJ2-1|TRBV28
CASSVGYRGNNEQFF
>TRBJ2-2|TRBV2
CASLHRHTGELFF
>TRBJ2-7|TRBV28
CASSESGQEYYEQYF
>TRBJ1-3|TRBV7-6
CASSPGTGSGNTIYF
>TRBJ2-5|TRBV29-1
CSVKYRGWGETQYF
>TRBJ2-3|TRBV30
CAWNSAGGTDTQYF
>TRBJ2-7|TRBV19
CASSVTGTGDYEQYF
>TRBJ2-1|TRBV9
CASSVGGSVHNEQFF
>TRBJ1-4|TRBV7-9
CASSKDVDSEKLFF
>TRBJ1-2|TRBV29-1
CSVETGAKGYTF
>TRBJ2-7|TRBV10-3
CAISEPGQGYEQYF
>TRBJ2-1|TRBV28
CASSLEQSYNEQFF
>TRBJ1-5|TRBV6-1
CASSEAPYQPQHF
>TRBJ1-2|TRBV5-5
CASSGPGTGSIFYGYTF
>TRBJ2-1|TRBV5-1
CASSALTGNEQFF
>TRBJ2-2|TRBV13
CASSRPGQGSVGELFF
>TRBJ2-1|TRBV14
CASSHQLAGGPYNEQFF
>TRBJ1-4|TRBV5-6
CASSLAGTGLEKLFF
>TRBJ1-1|TRBV4-2
CASSQDAKGLAFF
>TRBJ1-1|TRBV4-1
CASSHPQLNTEAFF
>TRBJ2-7|TRBV30
CAWSVHRAPYEQYF
>TRBJ1-4|TRBV28
CASSLLAIATNEKLFF
>TRBJ2-7|TRBV7-2
CASRGGGVVGEQYF
>TRBJ2-7|TRBV19
CASSRTGGTYEQYF
>TRBJ2-3|TRBV12-5
CASGLGLAGADTQYF
>TRBJ2-5|TRBV2
CASWGGDQETQYF
>TRBJ1-1|TRBV27
CASSLMPGQGLNTEAFF
>TRBJ2-3|TRBV29-1
CSVPGQDTDTQYF
>TRBJ2-4|TRBV28
CASSYLSTGGRDIQYF
>TRBJ2-1|TRBV7-9
CASSDLLADSYNEQFF
>TRBJ2-1|TRBV29-1
CSVVSVGGAPYNEQFF
>TRBJ2-7|TRBV7-9
CASSAFLGQGVLDEQYF
>TRBJ2-7|TRBV5-6
CASSFGTGSYEQYF
>TRBJ2-1|TRBV9
CASSGSGSDEQFF
>TRBJ1-1|TRBV27
CASSLFQGSGDTEAFF
>TRBJ2-1|TRBV27
CASSLVKWRDRNEQFF
>TRBJ2-3|TRBV29-1
CSVTTSGTDTQYF
>TRBJ1-1|TRBV30
CAWSVDNLGTEAFF
>TRBJ2-1|TRBV28
CASTPLREDYNEQFF
>TRBJ2-2|TRBV27
CASSLSAGVNTGELFF
>TRBJ2-2|TRBV28
CASSFPGELFF
>TRBJ1-2|TRBV6-1
CASSEPTPANYGYTF